This T cell receptor beta chain was sequenced in a study of cytomegalovirus exposure and HLA in healthy donors. Generated by immunoSEQ multiplex PCR, the TCRdb table keeps only in-frame clones and is missing some. The sample holds roughly 73,000 clones; 90% to 95% are singletons and the top ten take less than 2%. The junction had 10 bases not matched to a gene; V was cut back by 7 bases and J by 4 bases. The CDR3 totals 14 residues. Germline CDR1 and CDR2: MDHEN and SYDVKM. This sequence joins TRBV28 and TRBJ2-7; 7 positions agree with TRBD2. The sequence was collected from a young man in good health and CMV-seropositive. Material: PBMCs. DNA of the CDR3: TGTGCCAGCAAAAACTCGGGGGGTAGATACGAGCAGTACTTC. This encodes CASKNSGGRYEQYF.